This TCR beta chain was sequenced for a study of Graves' ophthalmopathy and Graves' hyperthyroidism. Patients were excluded if they had other autoimmune diseases or uncontrolled infections, and likewise if pregnancy or lactation applied. This clonotype was detected many times. Its target is unknown. Study-level findings and limits: Blood contained most expanded thyroid clonotypes exceeding 0.001 frequency. This model predicted ophthalmopathy progression (sensitivity 65% to 71%, specificity 72% to 85%).

With 4 bases removed from V and 3 bases from J, the gap between germline ends came to 16 bases. CDR1 is MNHEY, CDR2 SVGEGT, per germline. CDR3 length equals 15 residues. Amplifying from RNA transcripts, the study obtained TCR beta CDR3 regions. Following a first-round RT-PCR that used HTBI primers, a second-round multiplex PCR was carried out. TCRdb re-called the multiplex PCR reads through MiXCR, storing one row per CDR3 protein. The sample has almost 400,000 distinct CDR3 sequences, around 17% seen once. Material: peripheral blood. This TCR came from a woman aged 18-29 years with Graves' ophthalmopathy. The chain is built from TRBV6-2 or TRBV6-3 and TRBJ2-7; TRBD1 is a possible D gene (6 bases). The CDR3 loop is CASSSTHRDIYEQYF. The CDR3 nucleotides read TGTGCCAGCAGTTCCACTCACCGGGACATCTACGAGCAGTACTTC.